This is a list of T cell receptor beta chains from one sample in a study of shared clonotypes between healthy human individuals. Method: immunoSEQ multiplex PCR; TCRdb's copy keeps in-frame clones and lacks some. The repertoire has 2,500,000 or so clones, 93% of them found once; the top ten carry 0.36%. The sequenced sample consisted of naive CD4+ T cells from PBMCs. Every receptor here comes from a young man in good health. Some clones in this sample may be carry-over from other donors' samples. The CDR3 runs from the conserved cysteine through the conserved F or W. Each record gives: V gene, clone size, J gene, D gene, CDR3 length, CDR3 protein, CDR3 DNA. A D gene is named only where the DNA matches it firmly. Size is omitted from some rows. Given values are once, few, many or a class for expanded clones.

>TRBV7-9|once|TRBJ1-5|TRBD1|15
CASSRDSGYNQPQHF
TGTGCCAGCAGCCGGGACAGTGGATACAATCAGCCCCAGCATTTT
>TRBV6-6|.|TRBJ1-5|.|15
CASSYASGEEQPQHF
TGTGCCAGCAGTTACGCTTCAGGGGAGGAACAGCCCCAGCATTTT
>TRBV5-1|.|TRBJ2-3|.|15
CASSTGPNGGDTQYF
TGCGCCAGCAGCACAGGTCCGAATGGGGGAGATACGCAGTATTTT
>TRBV27|few|TRBJ1-1|.|13
CASKGGRDTEAFF
TGTGCCAGCAAGGGGGGTAGGGACACTGAAGCTTTCTTT
>TRBV18|.|TRBJ1-3|.|16
CASSPAGVGSGNTIYF
TGTGCCAGCTCACCCGCGGGGGTTGGATCTGGAAACACCATATATTTT
>TRBV5-6|.|TRBJ1-5|.|14
CASSLGHTDQPQHF
TGTGCCAGCAGCTTGGGACACACGGATCAGCCCCAGCATTTT
>TRBV11-2|once|TRBJ2-5|.|14
CASSFVQGQETQYF
TGTGCCAGCAGCTTCGTTCAGGGGCAAGAGACCCAGTACTTC
>TRBV9|.|TRBJ2-2|.|14
CASSVTSNTGELFF
TGTGCCAGCAGCGTAACGTCGAACACCGGGGAGCTGTTTTTT
>TRBV4-2|.|TRBJ2-1|TRBD2|15
CASSRASGSYNEQFF
TGTGCCAGCAGCCGGGCTAGCGGGTCCTACAATGAGCAGTTCTTC
>TRBV6-5|.|TRBJ2-1|TRBD2|15
CASSRGLAGVREQFF
TGTGCCAGCAGTCGGGGACTAGCGGGAGTGCGGGAGCAGTTCTTC
>TRBV27|.|TRBJ2-7|.|18
CASSVGRGQVAGSYEQYF
TGTGCCAGCAGTGTTGGCAGGGGGCAGGTAGCGGGGTCCTACGAGCAGTACTTC
>TRBV19|.|TRBJ2-1|TRBD2|16
CASMGTSGKGYNEQFF
TGTGCCAGTATGGGGACTAGCGGGAAAGGCTACAATGAGCAGTTCTTC
>TRBV28|.|TRBJ1-5|.|13
CANGVVGNQPQHF
TGTGCCAACGGGGTTGTGGGCAATCAGCCCCAGCATTTT
>TRBV19|once|TRBJ2-7|.|13
CASSSRGPYEQYF
TGTGCCAGTAGTTCGCGGGGGCCCTACGAGCAGTACTTC
>TRBV29-1|.|TRBJ1-2|TRBD1|12
CSVWDRGYGYTF
TGCAGCGTTTGGGACAGGGGATATGGCTACACCTTC
>TRBV7-2|.|TRBJ1-5|.|15
CASSLGGDPNQPQHF
TGTGCCAGCAGCTTAGGTGGAGACCCCAATCAGCCCCAGCATTTT
>TRBV5-1|.|TRBJ2-7|TRBD1|12
CASGQGAYEQYF
TGCGCCAGCGGTCAGGGGGCCTACGAGCAGTACTTC
>TRBV19|few|TRBJ1-1|TRBD1|13
CASSIEPQGKAFF
TGTGCCAGTAGTATAGAGCCACAGGGGAAAGCTTTCTTT
>TRBV6-1|.|TRBJ2-1|TRBD2|14
CASSGLAGGNEQFF
TGTGCCAGCAGTGGACTAGCGGGAGGCAATGAGCAGTTCTTC
>TRBV28|once|TRBJ2-5|TRBD2|12
CASRAGGETQYF
TGTGCCAGCAGGGCGGGAGGTGAGACCCAGTACTTC
>TRBV5-1|.|TRBJ2-5|.|15
CASSLGDSGRQTQYF
TGCGCCAGCAGCTTGGGGGATTCAGGCCGGCAGACCCAGTACTTC
>TRBV7-9|.|TRBJ2-7|.|14
CASSSGFGVGEQYF
TGTGCCAGCAGCAGCGGTTTTGGGGTGGGGGAGCAGTACTTC
>TRBV18|.|TRBJ2-1|.|12
CASSPGYNEQFF
TGTGCCAGCTCACCAGGATACAATGAGCAGTTCTTC
>TRBV18|.|TRBJ2-1|.|17
CASSLSMSAGAYNEQFF
TGTGCCAGCTCACTTTCGATGTCGGCGGGCGCCTACAATGAGCAGTTCTTC
>TRBV29-1|.|TRBJ2-6|.|14
CSAEQGTGANVLTF
TGCAGCGCTGAACAGGGTACTGGGGCCAACGTCCTGACTTTC
>TRBV28|.|TRBJ2-7|.|14
CASSSPGTFYEQYF
TGTGCCAGCAGTTCACCTGGCACCTTCTACGAGCAGTACTTC
>TRBV5-8|.|TRBJ2-1|.|15
CASSLEGRTYNEQFF
TGTGCCAGCAGCTTGGAGGGGCGGACCTACAATGAGCAGTTCTTC
>TRBV9|.|TRBJ1-1|.|16
CASSVVAGQMNTEAFF
TGTGCCAGCAGCGTAGTAGCAGGTCAGATGAACACTGAAGCTTTCTTT
>TRBV5-1|.|TRBJ2-2|TRBD2|17
CASSFGTSGENTGELFF
TGCGCCAGCAGCTTTGGTACTAGCGGAGAGAACACCGGGGAGCTGTTTTTT
>TRBV18|.|TRBJ1-4|TRBD1|13
CASSRGQDEKLFF
TGTGCCAGCTCAAGGGGACAGGATGAAAAACTGTTTTTT
>TRBV9|.|TRBJ2-3|TRBD2|18
CASSPGVAGVSRTDTQYF
TGTGCCAGCAGCCCCGGGGTAGCGGGAGTTTCCCGGACCGATACGCAGTATTTT
>TRBV5-8|.|TRBJ1-3|.|17
CASSRSAGMVAGNTIYF
TGTGCCAGCAGCCGGAGTGCGGGGATGGTGGCTGGAAACACCATATATTTT
>TRBV27|.|TRBJ1-5|.|15
CASSLISGNNQPQHF
TGTGCCAGCAGTTTGATTTCAGGGAACAATCAGCCCCAGCATTTT
>TRBV28|.|TRBJ2-1|.|11
CASTLSGLRVF
TGTGCCAGCACCCTTAGTGGTTTGAGGGTCTTC
>TRBV28|.|TRBJ1-1|TRBD1|16
CASSIGTGVPNTEAFF
TGTGCCAGCAGTATAGGGACAGGGGTCCCGAACACTGAAGCTTTCTTT
>TRBV28|few|TRBJ1-1|TRBD1|13
CASSLWGQGEAFF
TGTGCCAGCAGTTTATGGGGACAGGGTGAAGCTTTCTTT
>TRBV2|.|TRBJ2-7|.|14
CASSVGRASYEQYF
TGTGCCAGCAGTGTAGGCAGGGCCTCCTACGAGCAGTACTTC
>TRBV25-1|.|TRBJ1-5|.|17
CASSECWEERHNQPQHF
TGTGCCAGCAGTGAATGTTGGGAGGAGAGACACAATCAGCCCCAGCATTTT
>TRBV4-2|once|TRBJ1-1|.|16
CASSQEGATSDTEAFF
TGTGCCAGCAGCCAAGAGGGGGCGACAAGCGACACTGAAGCTTTCTTT
>TRBV7-3|.|TRBJ1-5|.|13
CASSLTFGQPQHF
TGTGCCAGCAGCTTAACTTTCGGCCAGCCCCAGCATTTT
>TRBV10-3|.|TRBJ2-1|TRBD1|14
CAISGTGNYNEQFF
TGTGCCATCAGCGGGACAGGGAATTACAATGAGCAGTTCTTC
>TRBV6-5|once|TRBJ2-7|.|15
CASTPEGVGSYEQYF
TGTGCCAGCACCCCCGAGGGGGTCGGATCCTACGAGCAGTACTTC
>TRBV7-8|.|TRBJ1-1|.|15
CASSLVGGGYTEAFF
TGTGCCAGCAGCTTAGTAGGTGGCGGCTACACTGAAGCTTTCTTT